This passage covers 14 T cell receptor beta chains from one sample sequenced in a study of early T cells in non-severe SARS-CoV-2 infection. TCRdb called the 5' RACE reads again in MiXCR, with one record for every CDR3 protein. The sample yields about 58,000 distinct CDR3 sequences, roughly 12% seen once. Input material: whole blood. These receptors were collected from an adult who was a healthcare worker with PCR-confirmed SARS-CoV-2 infection or an uninfected control (not recorded which).

At least ten counts were recorded for this clonotype. The chain links TRBV20-1 to TRBJ1-4; 7 bases line up with TRBD1. V was pared by 3 bases and J by 4 bases, with 8 bases of the junction left unmatched. From germline, CDR1 is DFQATT and CDR2 SNEGSKA (reference sequence). This CDR3 is built from 15 residues. CDR3 DNA: TGCAGTGCTAGCGGTTTAGGGACAGTTAATGAAAAACTGTTTTTT. It encodes CSASGLGTVNEKLFF.

This clonotype was observed once. A much bigger clone sits one base away, suggesting this may be a read error. The CDR3 carries no conserved terminal phenylalanine or tryptophan, so it likely arises from a read error. CDR3 in amino acids: CAWREDQETQYS. Written as DNA, the CDR3 is TGTGCCTGGAGGGAGGACCAAGAGACCCAGTACTCC. The V and J genes are TRBV30 and TRBJ2-5; D is possibly TRBD2 (5 bases). Trimming stripped 3 bases from V and 0 bases from J, with 5 bases between. This CDR3 is built from 12 residues. Germline CDR1 and CDR2: GTSNPN and SVGIG (reference sequence).

This clonotype came up many times. V is TRBV9 and J is TRBJ1-6, with D unclear. This CDR3 has 18 residues. V lost 3 bases to trimming and J lost 0 bases, with 16 bases between them. CDR1 is SGDLS, CDR2 YYNGEE, per germline. The CDR3 sequence is CASSEHSQESSYNSPLHF. The CDR3 nucleotides are TGTGCCAGCAGCGAACACTCTCAGGAGAGCTCCTATAATTCACCCCTCCACTTT.

The chain links TRBV9 to TRBJ2-1, with 7 bases fitting TRBD2. Per germline, CDR1 SGDLS and CDR2 YYNGEE. This CDR3 is 15 amino acids long. The junction had 12 bases not matched to a gene; V was cut back by 3 bases and J by 9 bases. The CDR3 reads CASSDPRAPGGEQFF. In DNA form, the CDR3 reads TGTGCCAGCAGCGACCCCAGGGCCCCGGGGGGTGAGCAGTTCTTC.

This clonotype was found a few times. The junction departs from germline at one end; a sequencing error may be responsible. V and J are TRBV2 and TRBJ2-2; 9 nucleotides agree with TRBD2. There are 15 residues in the CDR3. Germline V CDR1 and CDR2: SNHLY, FYNNEI. The CDR3 sequence: CAISAVAGATGELFF. In nucleotides, the CDR3 is TGTGCCATCAGTGCAGTAGCGGGAGCTACCGGGGAGCTGTTTTTT.

This clonotype was picked up a small number of times. The chain couples TRBV3-1 to TRBJ2-6; 7 nucleotides match TRBD1. The CDR3 is made up of 17 amino acids. Trimming cost V 3 bases and J 2 bases; bases outside gene matches: 7. Germline V gene sequence: CDR1 LGHDT, CDR2 YNNKEL (reference sequence). In DNA form, the CDR3 reads TGTGCCAGCAGCCATTCTTCTACAGGGGCTGGGGCCAACGTCCTGACTTTC. This sequence encodes CASSHSSTGAGANVLTF. Full variable domain (missing parts from reference TRBV3-1 and TRBJ2-6): DTAVSQTPKYLVTQMGNDKSIKCEQNLGHDTMYWYKQDSKKFLKIMFSYNNKELIINETVPNRFSPKSPDKAHLNLHINSLELGDSAVYFCASSHSSTGAGANVLTFGAGSRLTVL.

The gene calls are TRBV29-1 and TRBJ2-3; D gene unclear. Per the germline V gene, CDR1 is SQVTM and CDR2 is ANQGSEA. The CDR3 runs 13 residues. Trimming took 1 base from V and 1 from J, leaving 6 bases between them. CDR3 bases: TGCAGCGTTGAAGTGGTTGGCACAGATACGCAGTATTTT. It encodes CSVEVVGTDTQYF.

This clonotype was observed at least ten times. The chain is built from TRBV2 and TRBJ1-3; perhaps TRBD1 as D (5 bases). The V gene lost 7 bases and the J gene lost 0 bases, with 13 bases spanning the gap. The length of the CDR3 is 15 residues. Looked up from germline, CDR1 is SNHLY and CDR2 is FYNNEI. CDR3 coding DNA: TGTGCCAGCAAGGGGACGGTGAGCTCTGGAAACACCATATATTTT. The encoded protein is CASKGTVSSGNTIYF.

This clonotype was seen more than once but under ten times. This chain links TRBV9 with TRBJ2-1, with D uncertain. The CDR3 spans 12 residues. V was clipped by 3 bases and J by 5 bases, with 6 bases between them. From germline, CDR1 is SGDLS and CDR2 YYNGEE. The CDR3 spells CASSDGDNEQFF. The CDR3 coding sequence is TGTGCCAGCAGCGATGGTGACAATGAGCAGTTCTTC.

This clonotype was detected many times. The chain recombines TRBV18 with TRBJ1-1; D remains unclear. The germline V gene encodes CDR1 KGHSH and CDR2 LQKENI. Trimming took off 1 base at V and 1 base at J, with 4 bases between the two ends. The CDR3 covers 13 residues. CDR3 protein: CASSPLENTEAFF. The CDR3 DNA is TGTGCCAGCTCACCACTGGAGAACACTGAAGCTTTCTTT.

The rearrangement uses TRBV20-1 and TRBJ2-1; D is uncertain. Germline V gene sequence: CDR1 DFQATT, CDR2 SNEGSKA (reference sequence). Trimming shortened V by 0 bases and J by 4 bases, and 1 base separated the two germline ends. CDR3 length: 11 amino acids. CDR3 sequence: CSARDYNEQFF. The CDR3 DNA follows: TGCAGTGCTAGAGATTACAATGAGCAGTTCTTC.

This clonotype was seen at least ten times. The chain links TRBV5-1 to TRBJ2-1; the D gene is possibly TRBD2 (6 bases). CDR1 and CDR2 (germline): SGHRS, YFSETQ. V lost 0 bases to trimming and J lost 2 bases, with 12 bases between them. The CDR3 length is 16 residues. The CDR3 spells CASSLATGEAYNEQFF. CDR3 DNA: TGCGCCAGCAGCTTGGCCACTGGGGAGGCCTACAATGAGCAGTTCTTC. The full variable domain, rest sourced from reference TRBV5-1 and TRBJ2-1, is KAGVTQTPRYLIKTRGQQVTLSCSPISGHRSVSWYQQTPGQGLQFLFEYFSETQRNKGNFPGRFSGRQFSNSRSEMNVSTLELGDSALYLCASSLATGEAYNEQFFGPGTRLTVL.

This chain joins TRBV20-1 and TRBJ2-5, with 7 bases identical to TRBD2. Germline V gene data show CDR1 as DFQATT and CDR2 as SNEGSKA (reference sequence). V was clipped by 2 bases and J by 7 bases; unmatched bases: 7. The CDR3 is 13 residues long. CDR3 protein: CSARSPTGGTQYF. The CDR3 nucleotides read TGCAGTGCTAGATCCCCCACGGGGGGGACCCAGTACTTC.

V usage is TRBV9 and J usage is TRBJ2-3; D is uncertain. Looked up from germline, CDR1 is SGDLS and CDR2 is YYNGEE. The CDR3 totals 14 residues. V was shortened by 0 bases and J by 4 bases, with 9 bases between the two germline ends. The CDR3 here is CASSVVSQPDTQYF. As DNA, the CDR3 is TGTGCCAGCAGCGTAGTAAGCCAGCCAGATACGCAGTATTTT.